The next 18 T cell receptor beta chains were all read from a single sample in a study of high-grade serous ovarian cancer treatment subgroups. Tumor tissue was taken before any definitive surgery or chemotherapy was given. The repertoire was sequenced with immunoSEQ multiplex PCR; TCRdb's copy has only in-frame clones and lacks some. The repertoire has 15,000 to 20,000 clones, around 75% of them found once; the top ten carry almost 6.5%. The sample taken for sequencing was tumor tissue. The receptors here all came from a human donor with high-grade serous ovarian cancer.

This sequence joins TRBV18 and TRBJ2-7; 13 bases match TRBD2. Germline CDR1 reads KGHSH; CDR2 reads LQKENI. This CDR3 has 15 amino acids. Losses at the gene ends were 4 bases for V and 8 bases for J; bases not matched to a gene: 8. Here the CDR3 DNA reads TGTGCCAGCTCACTCACCGGGACTAGCGGGACCCAGCAGTACTTC. As protein: CASSLTGTSGTQQYF.

The chain employs TRBV7-2 and TRBJ1-4, with no clear D. The CDR3 contains 15 residues. The V end lost 5 bases, the J end lost 0 bases, and 10 bases lay between the germline ends. The germline V gene encodes CDR1 SGHTA and CDR2 FQGNSA. CDR3 amino acids: CASSPYSPTNEKLFF. The DNA for the CDR3 is TGTGCCAGCAGCCCATACAGCCCAACTAATGAAAAACTGTTTTTT.

This CDR3 is CSVPRGQNQETQYF. The CDR3 DNA is TGCAGCGTTCCCCGTGGACAAAACCAAGAGACCCAGTACTTC. The V call is TRBV29-1, the J call TRBJ2-5; perhaps TRBD1 as D (5 bases). V was cut by 5 bases and J by 0 bases, with 13 bases left in between. There are 14 residues in the CDR3. The germline V gene encodes CDR1 SQVTM and CDR2 ANQGSEA.

The CDR3, as DNA: TGTGCCAGTAGCGGGGGGGTGAACACTGAAGCTTTCTTT. Its protein product is CASSGGVNTEAFF. The chain has TRBV19 and TRBJ1-1; D is possibly TRBD1 (5 bases). The CDR3 sequence is 13 residues long. Trimming shortened V by 6 bases and J by 0 bases, and 8 bases separated the two germline ends. In germline, CDR1 is LNHDA, CDR2 SQIVND (reference sequence). Supplemented by reference TRBV19 and TRBJ1-1, the full variable domain reads DGGITQSPKYLFRKEGQNVTLSCEQNLNHDAMYWYRQDPGQGLRLIYYSQIVNDFQKGDIAEGYSVSREKKESFPLTVTSAQKNPTAFYLCASSGGVNTEAFFGQGTRLTVV.

This chain connects TRBV7-2 to TRBJ2-3; tentatively, D is TRBD1 (5 bases). V lost 0 bases, J lost 6 bases, and 7 bases lay in between. CDR3 length: 13 amino acids. CDR1 and CDR2 from the germline V gene are SGHTA and FQGNSA. The CDR3 spells CASSLAKGDTQYF. The CDR3 DNA reads as TGTGCCAGCAGCTTAGCCAAGGGGGATACGCAGTATTTT.

This chain links TRBV28 with TRBJ1-2; 8 nucleotides line up with TRBD1. J gave up 6 bases and V 5 bases, and 8 bases lay outside the gene matches. The CDR3 runs 14 residues. CDR1 and CDR2 (germline): MDHEN, SYDVKM. CDR3 sequence (DNA): TGTGCCAGCAGTACGCCGGGACAGGACAATGGCTACACCTTC. Protein product: CASSTPGQDNGYTF.

This sequence joins TRBV5-1 and TRBJ1-1; TRBD1 agrees at 9 bases. CDR1 and CDR2 from the germline V gene are SGHRS and YFSETQ. CDR3 length: 15 amino acids. V trimming: 5 bases; J trimming: 5 bases; junction bases outside the gene matches: 10. The CDR3 DNA is TGCGCCAGCAGAGGGACAGGGAATAGGGAAACTGAAGCTTTCTTT. Amino acid sequence: CASRGTGNRETEAFF.

V is TRBV9 and J is TRBJ2-7, with a possible D match to TRBD2 (5 bases). Trimming removed 4 bases from V and 5 bases from J, with 13 bases in between. The CDR3 runs 13 residues. Per the germline V gene, CDR1 is SGDLS and CDR2 is YYNGEE. CDR3 sequence: CASSPNWGDEQYF. DNA for the CDR3: TGTGCCAGCAGCCCTAATTGGGGAGACGAGCAGTACTTC.

V gene TRBV19 combines with J gene TRBJ2-3; D is unresolved. V dropped 8 bases and J dropped 3 bases, with 9 bases sitting between them. The germline V gene has CDR1 LNHDA and CDR2 SQIVND (reference sequence). The CDR3 is 12 amino acids. In DNA form, the CDR3 reads TGTGCCAGTGTGGACCGGACAGATACGCAGTATTTT. It codes for CASVDRTDTQYF.

The chain links TRBV18 to TRBJ1-2, with 12 bases matching TRBD1. With V trimmed by 6 bases and J by 12 bases, 11 bases remained unmatched. The CDR3 loop spans 14 amino acids. Germline values: CDR1 KGHSH, CDR2 LQKENI. The CDR3 region is CASSKTPGQGADTF. The CDR3 DNA follows: TGTGCCAGCTCGAAGACCCCGGGACAGGGGGCCGACACCTTC.

The chain has TRBV18 and TRBJ2-7, with a tentative D call TRBD2 (6 bases). CDR1 and CDR2 from the germline V gene are KGHSH and LQKENI. This CDR3 spans 14 amino acids. Between the trimmed V and J ends, which lost 6 bases and 2 bases, there was a span of 14 bases. CDR3 nucleotide sequence: TGTGCCAGCTCGGAGGGCACGGCAACCTACGAGCAGTACTTC. Translated: CASSEGTATYEQYF.

This chain joins TRBV2 and TRBJ1-5; 8 bases map to TRBD1. The CDR3 is 13 residues long. Germline assignment: CDR1 SNHLY and CDR2 FYNNEI. The V gene end was trimmed by 5 bases and the J gene end by 6 bases; junction bases not matched to a gene: 3. The CDR3 reads CASSTGGSQPQHF. As DNA, the CDR3 is TGTGCCAGCAGTACAGGGGGAAGTCAGCCCCAGCATTTT.

This clone came up once. The chain couples TRBV7-3 to TRBJ2-1, with D possibly matching TRBD2 (6 bases). This CDR3 spans 14 amino acids. The germline V gene has CDR1 SGHTA and CDR2 FQGTGA. Between the trimmed V and J ends, which lost 4 bases and 6 bases, there was a span of 13 bases. In DNA form, the CDR3 reads TGTGCCAGCAGCTCATCGGGAGTCGCCAATGAGCAGTTCTTC. This translates into CASSSSGVANEQFF.

The genes are TRBV7-9 and TRBJ1-4; 9 positions match TRBD1. The germline CDR1 and CDR2 sequences are SEHNR and FQNEAQ (reference sequence). The CDR3 sequence is 19 residues long. V shed 5 bases and J 0 bases; nucleotides not matched to a gene: 13. The CDR3 bases are TGTGCCAGCAGCCCCCTACTTGACAGGGGGGAGGCAACTAATGAAAAACTGTTTTTT. Protein product: CASSPLLDRGEATNEKLFF.

This clone was recorded a few times. This sequence joins TRBV18 and TRBJ2-7; the D is unclear. The germline V and J ends were trimmed by 4 bases and 7 bases, with 17 bases remaining between them. The CDR3 runs 14 residues. Germline CDR1 reads KGHSH; CDR2 reads LQKENI. This CDR3 reads CASSRDARVDEQYF. The DNA for the CDR3 is TGTGCCAGCTCACGCGACGCAAGGGTTGATGAGCAGTACTTC.

This clone has only a few counts. The chain uses TRBV5-1 and TRBJ1-2; D not resolved. The V gene lost 5 bases and the J gene lost 2 bases, with 13 bases spanning the gap. The CDR3 has 14 amino acids. Germline CDR1 is SGHRS and CDR2 is YFSETQ. The CDR3 protein is CASSVTEGNYGYTF. In nucleotides, the CDR3 is TGCGCCAGCAGTGTAACAGAGGGAAACTATGGCTACACCTTC.

This clone was found once. The chain joins TRBV11-3 to TRBJ1-5; no reliable D call. Trimming cost V 5 bases and J 9 bases, with 14 bases left between them. The CDR3 consists of 13 residues. Germline CDR1 and CDR2: SGHNT and YENEEA. The CDR3, as DNA: TGTGCCAGCAGCCCGTCAGACAAGGCGCCCCAGCATTTT. Translation: CASSPSDKAPQHF.

The rearrangement links TRBV7-2 to TRBJ2-2; no definite D call. This CDR3 has 15 amino acids. Germline V CDR1 and CDR2: SGHTA, FQGNSA. Trimming stripped 2 bases from V and 2 bases from J, with 9 bases between. CDR3 DNA: TGTGCCAGCAGCTTACGACCGGATAACACCGGGGAGCTGTTTTTT. This gives the protein CASSLRPDNTGELFF.